The 17 T cell receptor beta chains below all came from one sample that was sequenced in a study of blood T cells in healthy people across ages. Next came a second PCR, run for about 6 to 12 cycles, which used a sample-barcoded 5' primer along with a J-beta primer mix. TCRdb reanalysed the 5' RACE reads using MiXCR and keeps one entry per CDR3 protein. The repertoire consists of over 600,000 distinct CDR3 sequences, with more than 50% occurring once and the leading ten covering roughly 24%. The specimen sequenced was blood. The receptors derive from a man aged 40-50 years in good health.

The genes are TRBV7-2 and TRBJ2-1; 9 bases fit TRBD1. Germline CDR1 SGHTA, CDR2 FQGNSA. The CDR3 totals 15 residues. The V and J ends lost 5 bases and 9 bases, in that order; junction bases with no gene match: 11. The CDR3 DNA is TGTGCCAGCAGCGCGGGACAGGGCGGGACGGGTGAGCAGTTCTTC. Amino acid sequence: CASSAGQGGTGEQFF.

The chain employs TRBV7-9 and TRBJ1-4; D gene uncertain. V dropped 1 base and J dropped 0 bases, with 6 bases sitting between them. CDR1 SEHNR and CDR2 FQNEAQ come from the germline V gene (reference sequence). This CDR3 has 15 amino acids. The CDR3 is CASSLGAATNEKLFF. The CDR3 bases are TGTGCCAGCAGCTTAGGAGCAGCAACTAATGAAAAACTGTTTTTT.

The count of this clonotype is one. The chain has TRBV28 and TRBJ2-5; D is possibly TRBD2 (5 bases). Trimming removed 4 bases at V and 2 bases at J, with 14 bases between. Per the germline V gene, CDR1 is MDHEN and CDR2 is SYDVKM. The CDR3 extends over 15 amino acids. The CDR3 DNA follows: TGTGCCAGCAGTTCGAACCCGACGGGGCAAGAGACCCAGTACTTC. As protein: CASSSNPTGQETQYF.

The chain uses TRBV20-1 and TRBJ2-5; D unresolved. This CDR3 is built from 11 residues. Looked up from germline, CDR1 is DFQATT and CDR2 is SNEGSKA (reference sequence). V gave up 5 bases and J gave up 11 bases, with 15 bases separating them. CDR3 bases: TGCAGTGCTGGAAGGAACGGTGAGCAGTACTTC. Residues: CSAGRNGEQYF.

The chain uses TRBV4-2 and TRBJ2-3; perhaps TRBD2 as D (5 bases). Deletions cut 4 bases from V and 4 bases from J, with 12 bases between. The CDR3 is made up of 14 amino acids. Germline V gene data show CDR1 as LGHNA and CDR2 as YNFKEQ. CDR3 sequence (DNA): TGTGCCAGCAGCCCGGTCACCGGGGCAGATACGCAGTATTTT. This gives the protein CASSPVTGADTQYF.

This clonotype was recorded once. The chain is built from TRBV6-6 and TRBJ1-1, with a weak D call TRBD1 (5 bases). From germline, CDR1 is MNHNY and CDR2 SVGAGI (reference sequence). Trimming removed 4 bases at V and 0 bases at J, with 9 bases between. The CDR3 is made up of 14 amino acids. The CDR3 DNA sequence: TGTGCCAGCAGTTGGGACGGGGTGAACACTGAAGCTTTCTTT. Translating it yields CASSWDGVNTEAFF.

The chain links TRBV18 to TRBJ2-5; D not resolved. The CDR3 is 15 residues long. V was clipped by 5 bases and J by 0 bases, with 13 bases between them. Germline CDR1 is KGHSH and CDR2 is LQKENI. CDR3 loop: CASSWVGSYQETQYF. CDR3 nucleotide sequence: TGTGCCAGCTCATGGGTGGGATCGTACCAAGAGACCCAGTACTTC.

The sample holds a few counts of this clonotype. V gene TRBV5-1 combines with J gene TRBJ2-7; TRBD1 aligns across 9 bases. Near its end, the DNA agrees better with TRBJ2-4, so the J call may be wrong. CDR3 length: 13 residues. Germline values: CDR1 SGHRS, CDR2 YFSETQ. The CDR3 spells CASRRTGENIQYF. The CDR3 DNA is TGCGCCAGCAGGCGGACAGGGGAAAACATTCAGTACTTC.

The chain carries TRBV5-4 and TRBJ2-5; 8 nucleotides agree with TRBD1. The length of the CDR3 is 14 residues. Germline values: CDR1 SGHNT, CDR2 YYREEE (reference sequence). V shed 3 bases, J shed 5 bases, and the junction held 6 bases outside the gene matches. DNA of the CDR3: TGTGCCAGCAGCTCAGCGACAGGGGTGGAGACCCAGTACTTC. It encodes CASSSATGVETQYF.

V gene TRBV5-6 combines with J gene TRBJ2-7; D is unclear. TRBJ2-4 explains the end of the DNA better; the J call may be wrong. Germline loops: CDR1 SGHDT, CDR2 YYEEEE. The CDR3 covers 15 residues. The CDR3 DNA is TGTGCCAGCAGCTTGTATAGGCTAACCGAAAACATTCAGTACTTC. Its protein product is CASSLYRLTENIQYF.

V gene TRBV19 combines with J gene TRBJ1-1; D gene unclear. Germline V gene lookup returns CDR1 LNHDA and CDR2 SQIVND (reference sequence). The CDR3 runs 15 residues. The ends were cut back, 3 bases at V and 2 bases at J, with 13 bases in the middle. The CDR3 DNA reads TGTGCCAGTAGTATCAATGGGAACCCAAACACTGAAGCTTTCTTT. Translation: CASSINGNPNTEAFF.

The chain uses TRBV29-1 and TRBJ2-5; 9 positions agree with TRBD1. Germline V gives CDR1 SQVTM, CDR2 ANQGSEA. This CDR3 region has 16 residues. V dropped 3 bases and J dropped 3; count of bases not matched to a gene: 11. Here the CDR3 DNA reads TGCAGCGTTGAGGACCCGGGACAGGGTTTGGAAGAGACCCAGTACTTC. Residues: CSVEDPGQGLEETQYF.

The V and J genes are TRBV6-5 and TRBJ2-1; weak D call: TRBD1 (6 bases). The germline gives CDR1 MNHEY, CDR2 SVGAGI. The CDR3 consists of 17 residues. V lost 0 bases, J lost 12 bases, and 24 bases lay in between. The CDR3 is CASSYSNRDTSPAWQFF. The CDR3 DNA sequence: TGTGCCAGCAGTTACTCCAACCGGGACACTTCCCCGGCGTGGCAGTTCTTC.

This rearrangement joins TRBV14 to TRBJ2-2; D unresolved. CDR1 is SGHDN, CDR2 FVKESK, per germline. This CDR3 region has 14 residues. The V gene lost 1 base and the J gene lost 6 bases, with 9 bases spanning the gap. The DNA for the CDR3 is TGTGCCAGCAGCCAAGTACCTGGGGCCGGGGAGCTGTTTTTT. This gives the protein CASSQVPGAGELFF.

V and J are TRBV3-1 and TRBJ1-1, with 9 bases aligning to TRBD1. The CDR3 is 16 amino acids. V dropped 4 bases and J dropped 2; count of bases not matched to a gene: 8. Germline V CDR1 and CDR2: LGHDT, YNNKEL (reference sequence). This CDR3 reads CASSPRTGDRNTEAFF. The CDR3 region has the DNA TGTGCCAGCAGCCCCCGGACAGGGGACCGTAACACTGAAGCTTTCTTT.

The chain carries TRBV20-1 and TRBJ2-5; the D gene is possibly TRBD2 (5 bases). The germline V gene has CDR1 DFQATT and CDR2 SNEGSKA (reference sequence). The length of the CDR3 is 14 residues. Deletions cut 1 base from V and 5 bases from J, with 14 bases between. Here the CDR3 reads CSARVVASTETQYF. In DNA, the CDR3 is TGCAGTGCTAGAGTCGTTGCTAGCACGGAGACCCAGTACTTC.

The J gene is TRBJ2-1, the V gene TRBV7-2; D may be TRBD2 (5 bases). The CDR3 is 12 amino acids. Looked up from germline, CDR1 is SGHTA and CDR2 is FQGNSA. The germline V and J ends were trimmed by 1 base and 13 bases, with 11 bases remaining between them. CDR3 in DNA: TGTGCCAGCAGCTTAGACAAGGACTCTCAGTTCTTC. Encoded protein: CASSLDKDSQFF. Together with reference TRBV7-2 and TRBJ2-1, the CDR3 gives the full variable domain: GAGVSQSPSNKVTEKGKDVELRCDPISGHTALYWYRQSLGQGLEFLIYFQGNSAPDKSGLPSDRFSAERTGGSVSTLTIQRTQQEDSAVYLCASSLDKDSQFFGPGTRLTVL.